One and the same sample provided the 24 T cell receptor beta chains below, sequenced in a study of tissue T cells after allogeneic stem cell transplantation. Libraries were prepared by immunoSEQ multiplex PCR; TCRdb keeps only in-frame clonotypes and omits some of them. The sample contains approximately 50,000 clones, about three quarters of which appear only once. The sample taken for sequencing was sorted cells pooled from one or two spleens. The origin of the receptors is a pool of C57BL/6 mice in good health.

As for this clone: The genes are named according to mouse. The observed sequence ends 1 residue before the CDR3 terminus, with the missing tail filled in from the germline J gene. The chain joins TRBV5 to TRBJ1-2, with D possibly matching TRBD1 (5 bases). Trimming cost V 4 bases and J 1 base, with 10 bases left between them. CDR3 length: 14 residues. The germline CDR1 and CDR2 sequences are LGHNA and YNLKQL (reference sequence). CDR3 bases read: TGTGCCAGCAGCCGATCGACAGTAAACTCCGACTACACC. It translates to CASSRSTVNSDYT. From start to end, the CDR3 is CASSRSTVNSDYTF.

The table lists this clone with a few counts. Germline and genes here are mouse. The read terminates 1 residue ahead of where the CDR3 ends, so the germline J gene completes it. V gene TRBV13-1 combines with J gene TRBJ1-2, with a tentative D call TRBD1 (5 bases). The CDR3 is made up of 15 amino acids. Trimming left V 1 base short and J 1 base short, with 11 bases between. Looked up from germline, CDR1 is NSHNY and CDR2 is SYGAGN. CDR3 sequence reads: CASSDLGQGNSDYTF. CDR3 bases read: TGTGCCAGCAGTGATTTGGGGCAGGGAAACTCCGACTACACC.

Comment on this clone: Mouse names are used for the genes. The missing CDR3 end, 1 residue past where the read stops, is filled in from the germline J gene. The chain carries TRBV29 and TRBJ2-7; D gene unclear. The CDR3 covers 10 residues. V was pared by 7 bases and J by 7 bases, with 8 bases between. CDR1 is MSHET, CDR2 SYDVDS, per germline. The part of the CDR3 DNA that was read is TGTGCTAGCATGCGGGGAGAACAGTAC. Protein product: CASMRGEQY. The whole CDR3 reads CASMRGEQYF.

Worth noting for this clone: Germline and genes here are mouse. CDR3 protein: CAWRTGGSSYEQYF. The sequenced CDR3 bases are TGTGCCTGGAGGACTGGGGGGAGCTCCTATGAACAGTAC. The chain couples TRBV31 to TRBJ2-7; TRBD2 agrees at 10 bases. The CDR3 end falls 1 residue outside the read, so it is completed with the germline J gene. The germline V gene encodes CDR1 GKSSPN and CDR2 SITVG. There are 14 residues in the CDR3. V dropped 3 bases and J dropped 0; count of bases not matched to a gene: 2. Full variable domain (missing parts from reference TRBV31 and TRBJ2-7): AQTIHQWPVAEIKAVGSPLSLGCTIKGKSSPNLYWYWQATGGTLQQLFYSITVGQVESVVQLNLSASRPKDDQFILSTEKLLLSHSGFYLCAWRTGGSSYEQYFGPGTRLTVL.

In regard to this clone: Mouse gene names apply. The read stops 1 residue short of the end of the CDR3; the missing end is completed from the germline J gene. V and J are TRBV5 and TRBJ1-3; 10 bases are shared with TRBD1. The CDR3 extends over 15 amino acids. Trimming took 3 bases from V and 1 from J; bases not matched to a gene: 0. Per germline, CDR1 LGHNA and CDR2 YNLKQL (reference sequence). The chain's CDR3 is CASSQTGGSGNTLYF. The covered CDR3 bases are TGTGCCAGCAGCCAGACAGGGGGCTCTGGAAATACGCTCTAT.

About this clone itself: The gene names here belong to mouse. The read finishes 1 residue shy of the CDR3 end, and the germline J gene is used to complete it. J is TRBJ1-1 and V is TRBV15; 9 bases fit TRBD1. Germline V gene data show CDR1 as SGHND and CDR2 as FRSKSL. Trimming cost V 5 bases and J 0 bases; bases outside gene matches: 1. The CDR3 totals 14 residues. The DNA read from the CDR3 is TGTGCCAGCAGTGGGACAGGGCCAAACACAGAAGTCTTC. It codes for CASSGTGPNTEVF. The full-length CDR3 reads as CASSGTGPNTEVFF.

Regarding this clone: The genes and germline here are from mouse. CDR3 bases read: TGTGCCAGCAGTCTGGGCTATAACAACCAGGCTCCGCTT. This codes for CASSLGYNNQAPL. The whole CDR3 sequence is CASSLGYNNQAPLF. V usage is TRBV24 and J usage is TRBJ1-5; D is unresolved. Sequencing ends 1 residue short of the CDR3 end; the germline J gene provides the rest. CDR1 and CDR2 from the germline V gene are KGHTA and FRNEEI. The CDR3 loop spans 14 amino acids. Trimming pared 2 bases from V and 0 bases from J, leaving 5 bases between.

Worth noting for this clone: The gene names here belong to mouse. The read ends 1 residue before the CDR3 terminus; that terminus is restored from the germline J gene. The genes are TRBV16 and TRBJ2-7, with 8 bases fitting TRBD2. This CDR3 spans 14 amino acids. CDR1 and CDR2 (germline): SGHSA, FRNQAP. With V trimmed by 4 bases and J by 0 bases, 2 bases remained unmatched. CDR3 loop: CASSSGGLSYEQYF. CDR3 DNA (partial): TGTGCAAGCAGCTCTGGGGGGCTCTCCTATGAACAGTAC.

About this clone: Any gene name here is a mouse gene name. The observed sequence ends 1 residue before the CDR3 terminus, with the missing tail filled in from the germline J gene. The identical CDR3 is also encoded by other nucleotide sequences in the sample. The chain recombines TRBV26 with TRBJ1-1; tentatively, D is TRBD1 (5 bases). The CDR3 sequence is 13 residues long. Looked up from germline, CDR1 is KGHPV and CDR2 is FQNQEV (reference sequence). The V and J ends lost 4 bases and 0 bases respectively, with 6 bases between them. CDR3 residues: CASSPGQNTEVFF. The DNA read from the CDR3 is TGTGCCAGCAGTCCGGGACAGAACACAGAAGTCTTC.

This clone is medium-sized (0.01 to 0.1%) by share. The genes are named according to mouse. The read ends 1 residue before the CDR3 terminus; that terminus is restored from the germline J gene. This sequence joins TRBV13-1 and TRBJ2-7; 12 positions match TRBD2. Looked up from germline, CDR1 is NSHNY and CDR2 is SYGAGN. V was clipped by 6 bases and J by 7 bases; unmatched bases: 2. The CDR3 totals 12 residues. CDR3 bases read: TGTGCCAGCACCGACTGGGGGGGCGAACAGTAC. It translates to CASTDWGGEQY. From start to end, the CDR3 is CASTDWGGEQYF.

To note about this clone: Gene names are mouse gene names. The read is 1 residue too short to cover the CDR3 end, so that end is filled in from the germline J gene. V and J are TRBV12-1 and TRBJ1-1; 8 positions agree with TRBD1. Per the germline V gene, CDR1 is SGHSN and CDR2 is HYEKVE. The junction had 3 bases not matched to a gene; V was cut back by 4 bases and J by 0 bases. The CDR3 extends over 14 amino acids. CDR3 loop: CASSPGQANTEVFF. The CDR3 DNA, read in part, is TGTGCCAGCTCCCCGGGACAGGCAAACACAGAAGTCTTC.

Regarding this clone: These gene names are mouse names. With the read ending 1 residue before the CDR3 end, the germline J gene is used to fill in that end. V is TRBV1 and J is TRBJ1-4; 8 nucleotides agree with TRBD1. The CDR3 sequence is 16 residues long. The V gene end was trimmed by 3 bases and the J gene end by 1 base; junction bases not matched to a gene: 4. CDR1 and CDR2 (germline): NSQYPW, LRSPGD (reference sequence). CDR3 bases read: TGCACCTGCAGTGCTTGGCAGGGGGCTTCCAACGAAAGATTATTT. Amino acids: CTCSAWQGASNERLF. The CDR3, in full, reads CTCSAWQGASNERLFF.

Notes on this clone: The gene names here belong to mouse. The sequenced fragment ends 1 residue before the CDR3 boundary, so the rest is inferred from the germline J gene. This chain links TRBV16 with TRBJ2-1, with D unclear. CDR3 length: 11 amino acids. V shed 7 bases and J shed 3 bases, with 4 bases lying between them. The germline gives CDR1 SGHSA, CDR2 FRNQAP. The sequenced part of the CDR3 DNA is TGTGCAAGCACCGTCTATGCTGAGCAGTTC. Translation gives CASTVYAEQF. The CDR3, in full, reads CASTVYAEQFF.

This clone was recorded a few times. Gene names are mouse gene names. The CDR3 end lies 1 residue beyond the end of the read and is filled in from the germline J gene. J is TRBJ2-7 and V is TRBV3; D unclear. V was pared by 2 bases and J by 4 bases, with 9 bases between. CDR3 length: 13 residues. Germline CDR1 and CDR2: SNHLY and FYNGKV (reference sequence). CDR3 bases read: TGTGCCAGCAGCTTACGGCTGGCGTATGAACAGTAC. Translated, it gives CASSLRLAYEQY. The whole CDR3 is CASSLRLAYEQYF.

On this clone: Mouse names are used for the genes. The read halts 1 residue ahead of the CDR3 end, with the missing end drawn from the germline J gene. The chain couples TRBV26 to TRBJ1-2, with D perhaps matching TRBD1 (5 bases). V shed 4 bases and J shed 4 bases, with 13 bases lying between them. From germline, CDR1 is KGHPV and CDR2 FQNQEV (reference sequence). The CDR3 covers 14 residues. Incomplete CDR3 DNA: TGTGCCAGCAGTCACGGCAGGGCGGCCTCCGACTACACC. It codes for CASSHGRAASDYT. The whole CDR3 sequence reads CASSHGRAASDYTF. Combining the CDR3 with reference TRBV26 and TRBJ1-2 gives the whole variable domain NSKVIQTPRYLVKGQGQKAKMRCIPEKGHPVVFWYQQNKNNEFKFLINFQNQEVLQQIDMTEKRFSAECPSNSPCSLEIQSSEAGDSALYLCASSHGRAASDYTFGSGTRLLVI.

Concerning this clone: The germline and genes are mouse ones. The read ends 1 residue shy of where the CDR3 ends; the end is completed using the germline J gene. V usage is TRBV3 and J usage is TRBJ2-5; 9 bases map to TRBD1. The CDR3 is 16 residues long. The trim removed 5 bases at V and 2 bases at J, leaving 8 bases unmatched. Germline V gene lookup returns CDR1 SNHLY and CDR2 FYNGKV (reference sequence). The CDR3 is CASSPLQGAGQDTQYF. Incomplete CDR3 DNA: TGTGCCAGCAGCCCCTTACAGGGGGCCGGCCAAGACACCCAGTAC.

As for this clone: The germline and genes are mouse ones. With the read ending 1 residue before the CDR3 end, the germline J gene is used to fill in that end. The chain joins TRBV2 to TRBJ2-3; D remains ambiguous. The CDR3 extends over 14 amino acids. Germline CDR1 and CDR2: LGHNA and YSYQKL. The V and J ends lost 0 bases and 4 bases respectively, with 8 bases between them. This chain's CDR3 is CASSQDPDPETLYF. The sequenced CDR3 bases are TGTGCCAGCAGCCAAGACCCTGATCCAGAAACGCTGTAT.

This clone has a handful of counts. Mouse names are used for the genes. The CDR3 is CASSPGGAETLYF. The CDR3 DNA, read in part, is TGTGCCAGCTCTCCCGGGGGTGCAGAAACGCTGTAT. The chain carries TRBV12-2 and TRBJ2-3, with D unresolved. From the germline J gene comes the end of the CDR3, since the read stops 1 residue before it. CDR1 is SGHLS, CDR2 HYDKME, per germline. This CDR3 has 13 residues. V was cut by 2 bases and J by 1 base, with 6 bases left in between.

A few counts support this clone. Any gene name here is a mouse gene name. The sequence runs out 1 residue before the end of the CDR3; the remainder is reconstructed from the germline J gene. The V and J genes are TRBV29 and TRBJ1-5; D call uncertain. Germline V gene lookup returns CDR1 MSHET and CDR2 SYDVDS. The CDR3 runs to 13 residues. The V end lost 8 bases, the J end lost 0 bases, and 8 bases lay between the germline ends. Here the CDR3 reads CASPGYNNQAPLF. The part of the CDR3 DNA that was read is TGTGCTAGCCCGGGATATAACAACCAGGCTCCGCTT.

With respect to this clone: Germline and genes: mouse. CDR3 bases read: TGTGCCAGCAGCTCGGGACAGGGAGGCTCCGACTACACC. Residues: CASSSGQGGSDYT. The whole CDR3 sequence reads CASSSGQGGSDYTF. This chain uses TRBV3 with TRBJ1-2; 9 nucleotides align to TRBD1. The CDR3 end falls 1 residue outside the read, so it is completed with the germline J gene. The length of the CDR3 is 14 residues. Trimming cost V 4 bases and J 4 bases; bases outside gene matches: 4. The germline gives CDR1 SNHLY, CDR2 FYNGKV (reference sequence).

This clone was seen a few times. These gene names are mouse names. The CDR3 extends 1 residue past the end of the read, so its final part is completed from the germline J gene. This sequence joins TRBV1 and TRBJ2-3; possible D gene TRBD1, 6 bases. Trimming removed 3 bases from V and 0 bases from J, with 10 bases in between. CDR1 and CDR2 from the germline V gene are NSQYPW and LRSPGD (reference sequence). CDR3 length equals 15 residues. CDR3: CTCSAGTTSAETLYF. The sequenced part of the CDR3 DNA is TGCACCTGCAGTGCCGGGACAACTAGTGCAGAAACGCTGTAT.

About this clone: Gene names follow the mouse nomenclature. The CDR3 is cut off 1 residue early in the read; its end comes from the germline J gene. The chain couples TRBV13-2 to TRBJ1-3; 10 nucleotides match TRBD1. The V gene end was trimmed by 5 bases and the J gene end by 0 bases; junction bases not matched to a gene: 5. This CDR3 contains 16 residues. Germline V gives CDR1 NNHNN, CDR2 SYGAGS (reference sequence). CDR3 sequence reads: CASGDRGLNSGNTLYF. The part of the CDR3 DNA that was read is TGTGCCAGCGGAGACAGGGGGCTTAATTCTGGAAATACGCTCTAT.

Comment on this clone: Mouse gene names and germline throughout. The read ends 1 residue shy of where the CDR3 ends; the end is completed using the germline J gene. V is TRBV2 and J is TRBJ2-3, with a weak D call TRBD2 (6 bases). V was pared by 4 bases and J by 0 bases, with 11 bases between. The germline V gene has CDR1 LGHNA and CDR2 YSYQKL. There are 15 residues in the CDR3. The chain's CDR3 is CASSRKTGSAETLYF. The CDR3 bases that were read are TGTGCCAGCAGCCGAAAGACTGGTAGTGCAGAAACGCTGTAT.

A remark on this clone: The gene names given are mouse names. The sequence runs out 1 residue before the end of the CDR3; the remainder is reconstructed from the germline J gene. This chain uses TRBV5 with TRBJ2-1, with 9 nucleotides matching TRBD1. V dropped 1 base and J dropped 0; count of bases not matched to a gene: 1. CDR3 length: 16 residues. Germline V lookup: CDR1 LGHNA, CDR2 YNLKQL (reference sequence). The DNA read from the CDR3 is TGTGCCAGCAGCCAAGGACAGGGGGGTAACTATGCTGAGCAGTTC. This codes for CASSQGQGGNYAEQF. The CDR3 reads in full as CASSQGQGGNYAEQFF.